The next 5 T cell receptor beta chains were all read from a single sample in a study of PD-1 blockade in classical Hodgkin lymphoma (TCRdb year 2020). The time point label for this specimen denotes: cycle 4 day 1 (C4D1), after five to seven weeks of nivolumab. Every trial patient had relapsed following autologous stem cell transplantation, and prior brentuximab vedotin exposure was what differed among cohorts A, B and C. Magnetic negative selection with a Miltenyi CD8+ T cell isolation kit was used to purify CD8+ T cells from thawed PBMCs. The protocol used for the library was the immunoSEQ multiplex PCR assay. TCRdb provides this immuneACCESS table in a form limited to in-frame rearrangements. Some clones are lacking; in checked studies, under half of them reflect an unresolved V gene, and why the rest are absent is not known. The sample table shows around 21,000 clones, and 88% are seen once. The leading ten clones occupy approximately 5.3% of the sample.

This specimen was CD8+ T cells from blood, taken before the fourth cycle of nivolumab. These receptors originate from a human donor with classical Hodgkin lymphoma.

The chain couples TRBV4-1 to TRBJ2-5; D uncertain. The V end lost 2 bases, the J end lost 5 bases, and 6 bases lay between the germline ends. Germline V gene sequence: CDR1 MGHRA, CDR2 YSYEKL. The CDR3 contains 12 residues. CDR3 nucleotides: TGCGCCAGCAGCCAACTAGGTGAGACCCAGTACTTC. The encoded protein is CASSQLGETQYF.

The chain employs TRBV29-1 and TRBJ1-2; TRBD1 matches 7 bases. J gave up 5 bases and V 0 bases, and 3 bases lay outside the gene matches. This CDR3 spans 13 amino acids. Germline V gene lookup returns CDR1 SQVTM and CDR2 ANQGSEA. The CDR3 nucleotides are TGCAGCGTTGAAGATTCACAGGGGTATGGCTACACCTTC. It yields the protein CSVEDSQGYGYTF.

The rearrangement joins TRBV19 to TRBJ1-2; maybe TRBD1 (6 bases). Germline V gene lookup returns CDR1 LNHDA and CDR2 SQIVND (reference sequence). The V gene lost 7 bases and the J gene lost 6 bases, with 21 bases spanning the gap. The CDR3 is 15 residues long. The CDR3 loop reads CASNPQGSWKNGYTF. DNA of the CDR3: TGTGCCAGTAACCCACAGGGTTCTTGGAAGAATGGCTACACCTTC.

The rearrangement links TRBV6-5 to TRBJ1-2; D may be TRBD1 (6 bases). The CDR3 has 15 amino acids. V was pared by 1 base and J by 6 bases, with 15 bases between. Looked up from germline, CDR1 is MNHEY and CDR2 is SVGAGI. The CDR3 DNA sequence: TGTGCCAGCAGTTACTGGCCAGGGGAGGTAGATGGCTACACCTTC. Its translation: CASSYWPGEVDGYTF.

The V and J genes are TRBV18 and TRBJ2-3; the D is unclear. CDR3 size: 13 residues. V shed 8 bases and J shed 5 bases, with 14 bases lying between them. Germline CDR1 reads KGHSH; CDR2 reads LQKENI. CDR3 in amino acids: CASAPMSRDTQYF. The CDR3 region has the DNA TGTGCCAGCGCCCCAATGAGCCGAGATACGCAGTATTTT. Based on the CDR3 plus reference TRBV18 and TRBJ2-3, the full variable domain is NAGVMQNPRHLVRRRGQEARLRCSPMKGHSHVYWYRQLPEEGLKFMVYLQKENIIDESGMPKERFSAEFPKEGPSILRIQQVVRGDSAAYFCASAPMSRDTQYFGPGTRLTVL.